This T cell receptor (beta chain) was documented in a study of T cell clones after liver transplantation. Study-wide context: Third-party-reactive TCRbeta sequences from pre-transplant mixed lymphocyte reactions served as antigen-independent comparators. Study findings and constraints: Compared with third party-reactive sequences, donor-reactive ones declined more, independent of withdrawal success. In a couple of subjects, few donor cells limited the measurable donor-reactive repertoire.

In the case of this clone: Antigen specificity is unknown.

The CDR3 has 15 residues. The V gene's germline CDR1 is LNHNV and CDR2 YYDKDF (reference sequence). V shed 4 bases and J 8 bases; nucleotides not matched to a gene: 6. The table came from immunoSEQ multiplex PCR; TCRdb's copy has only in-frame clones and leaves some out. The data hold around 75,000 clones, with less than 90% observed a single time. The sample in question was CD4+ T cells from blood, obtained about 50 months after liver transplant. This clonotype was obtained from a human patient who received a liver transplant. The T cells may partly be graft donor cells. The chain joins TRBV15 to TRBJ2-1, with 12 nucleotides matching TRBD2. CDR3 bases: TGTGCCACCAGCAAAAGACTAGCGGGAGTATATGAGCAGTTCTTC. This encodes CATSKRLAGVYEQFF.